One and the same sample provided the 3 T cell receptor beta chains below, sequenced in a study of shared clonotypes between healthy human individuals (dated by TCRdb to about 2020). The library was prepared using the immunoSEQ multiplex PCR assay. Entries here come from immuneACCESS through TCRdb and include only in-frame sequences with V and J called. Some clones fail to appear in such tables; in the studies checked, an unresolved V gene covers under half of the shortfall, and the cause of the remainder is unknown. The sample table holds millions of clones, of which approximately 93% were seen once. The ten largest account for 0.39% of the sample. Sample: naive CD4+ T cells from PBMCs. Taken with the paper, the label for cell subset or site translates to: CD45RA+ positively selected. Receptors were obtained from a man aged 18 to 29 in good health. Some clones in this sample may be carry-over from other donors' samples.

V usage is TRBV9 and J usage is TRBJ2-3; 11 bases match TRBD2. The CDR3 sequence is 15 residues long. V lost 3 bases and J lost 6; bases outside the gene matches: 6. CDR1 SGDLS and CDR2 YYNGEE come from the germline V gene. CDR3 DNA sequence: TGTGCCAGCAGCGCACTAGCGGGAGATTACGATACGCAGTATTTT. Encoded protein: CASSALAGDYDTQYF.

The J gene is TRBJ2-3, the V gene TRBV7-8, with D maybe TRBD2 (5 bases). Germline V gene sequence: CDR1 SGHVS, CDR2 FQNEAQ. V shed 5 bases and J shed 3 bases, with 21 bases lying between them. The CDR3 extends over 17 amino acids. DNA of the CDR3: TGTGCCAGCAGCCCCAGAGGGCAGCAAGTCCGTACAGATACGCAGTATTTT. Protein product: CASSPRGQQVRTDTQYF.

J is TRBJ1-1 and V is TRBV7-2, with D perhaps matching TRBD1 (5 bases). The V gene's germline CDR1 is SGHTA and CDR2 FQGNSA. V gave up 3 bases and J gave up 0 bases, with 8 bases separating them. The CDR3 has 14 residues. DNA of the CDR3: TGTGCCAGCAGCTTCGACAGCATGAACACTGAAGCTTTCTTT. This translates into CASSFDSMNTEAFF. The full variable domain, in which reference TRBV7-2 and TRBJ1-1 provide the parts outside the CDR3, is GAGVSQSPSNKVTEKGKDVELRCDPISGHTALYWYRQSLGQGLEFLIYFQGNSAPDKSGLPSDRFSAERTGGSVSTLTIQRTQQEDSAVYLCASSFDSMNTEAFFGQGTRLTVV.